This T cell receptor beta chain was sequenced for a study of blood T cell repertoires in COVID-19. The CDR3 loop spans 13 amino acids. Germline values: CDR1 SNHLY, CDR2 FYNNEI. With V trimmed by 8 bases and J by 0 bases, 2 bases remained unmatched. Original data processing: Amplified reference gene primers provided the basis for estimating nucleated cell counts. Some clones are missing from TCRdb's copy, which holds only in-frame ones; the method was immunoSEQ multiplex PCR. V, J and clone size are taken as reported in that table, and D and trimming were inferred from the DNA itself. The sample lists approximately 170,000 clones, roughly four fifths seen once, with about 11% in the top ten.

The genes are TRBV2 and TRBJ1-1, with 8 bases fitting TRBD1. The receptor's source is a man in his sixties with active or convalescent COVID-19. The sample comprised peripheral blood. CDR3 bases: TGTGCCAGCGACAGGGGATTGAACACTGAAGCTTTCTTT. Translating gives CASDRGLNTEAFF.